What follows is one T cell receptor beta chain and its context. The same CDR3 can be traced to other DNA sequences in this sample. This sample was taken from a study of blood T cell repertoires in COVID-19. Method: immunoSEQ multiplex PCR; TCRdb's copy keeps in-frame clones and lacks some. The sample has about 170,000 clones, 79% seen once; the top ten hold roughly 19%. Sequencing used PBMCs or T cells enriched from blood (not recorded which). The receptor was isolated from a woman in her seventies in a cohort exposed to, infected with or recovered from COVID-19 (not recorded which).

This chain's CDR3 is CASSATGGTNEKLFF. The CDR3 DNA reads as TGTGCCAGCAGTGCGACAGGGGGAACTAATGAAAAACTGTTTTTT. The J gene is TRBJ1-4, the V gene TRBV6-6; 9 bases map to TRBD1. Germline V gene data show CDR1 as MNHNY and CDR2 as SVGAGI (reference sequence). The CDR3 extends over 15 amino acids. Losses at the gene ends were 5 bases for V and 1 base for J; bases not matched to a gene: 2.